This is a list of T cell receptor beta chains from one sample in a study of OX40 agonist ivuxolimab in advanced cancers. Data came from immunoSEQ multiplex PCR; TCRdb stores just in-frame clones and leaves some out. The sample has 85,000 to 100,000 clones; 90% to 95% are singletons. Specimen: CD4+ or CD8+ T cells sorted from blood, collected in a trial of the OX40 agonist ivuxolimab. The origin of the receptors is an adult with an advanced solid tumor such as melanoma, head and neck, liver or kidney cancer. Each CDR3 is given with its conserved first and last residue. A D gene is named only where the DNA matches it firmly. Size values are once, few and many counts, or a class for expanded clones, and some rows have none.

CDR3 DNA | CDR3 protein | V gene | clone size | J gene | D gene
TGCGCCAGCAGCCGACCGGAGATTGAGCAGTTCTTC | CASSRPEIEQFF | TRBV4-1 | - | TRBJ2-1 | -
TGTGCCAGCAGTTTCACCGGGGGGCGCGGTCACAATGAGCAGTTCTTC | CASSFTGGRGHNEQFF | TRBV6-6 | - | TRBJ2-1 | -
TGTGCCAGCAGCTTGAAACCTAACTATGGCTACACCTTC | CASSLKPNYGYTF | TRBV5-8 | - | TRBJ1-2 | -
TGTGCCAGCAGCTTAGCTCGGGCCCAGTCACCCCTCCACTTT | CASSLARAQSPLHF | TRBV7-6 | - | TRBJ1-6 | -
TGCGCCAGCAGCCAAGTTAACAGGGGAGCTAACTATGGCTACACCTTC | CASSQVNRGANYGYTF | TRBV4-3 | - | TRBJ1-2 | TRBD1
TGTGCCAGCAGTGGATCTAGCGGGGGGGATCAAGAGACCCAGTACTTC | CASSGSSGGDQETQYF | TRBV9 | - | TRBJ2-5 | TRBD2
TGTGCCAGCCGGACGTCGGGGTTTACCTATGGCTACACCTTC | CASRTSGFTYGYTF | TRBV28 | - | TRBJ1-2 | -
TGTGCCTCACATCAACGAGGATCTGGGGCCAACGTCCTGACTTTC | CASHQRGSGANVLTF | TRBV6-5 | - | TRBJ2-6 | -
TGTGCCAGCAGCCCCGGGCCCCCAACGGCAGGAAACACCATATATTTT | CASSPGPPTAGNTIYF | TRBV2 | once | TRBJ1-3 | -
TGTGCCAGCAGTGAAGCGGACAGTTTTAATCAGCCCCAGCATTTT | CASSEADSFNQPQHF | TRBV2 | once | TRBJ1-5 | -